These 25 T cell receptor beta chains came from one sample sequenced in a study of T-cell memory formation after mild COVID-19. TCRdb re-derived calls from the 5' RACE reads in MiXCR, one entry per CDR3 protein. This sample has a few hundred thousand distinct CDR3 sequences; 20% to 25% occur once, and the top ten carry around a fifth. The specimen sequenced was PBMCs or a T cell subset sorted from them (not recorded which). The receptors stem from a man between 18 and 29 years old who had mild COVID-19 (a few samples of this study predate the infection). Cell type and time point are not known.

The rearrangement uses TRBV15 and TRBJ1-1, with D unresolved. Germline CDR1 reads LNHNV; CDR2 reads YYDKDF (reference sequence). The CDR3 contains 14 residues. V was clipped by 7 bases and J by 1 base, with 13 bases between them. The CDR3 reads CATNTERKNTEAFF. DNA of the CDR3: TGTGCCACCAATACTGAGCGGAAGAACACTGAAGCTTTCTTT.

This sequence joins TRBV4-3 and TRBJ2-2, with D perhaps matching TRBD1 (5 bases). The CDR3 is 18 amino acids. Trimming removed 0 bases from V and 2 bases from J, with 16 bases in between. The germline V gene encodes CDR1 LGHNA and CDR2 YSLEER. CDR3 protein: CASSQETTGRINTGELFF. The CDR3, as DNA: TGCGCCAGCAGCCAAGAAACTACAGGACGCATTAACACCGGGGAGCTGTTTTTT.

At least ten counts were recorded for this clonotype. Germline is not matched at one junction end, which may reflect a read error. The chain recombines TRBV6-5 with TRBJ1-1; TRBD1 is a possible D gene (6 bases). CDR3 length: 13 residues. CDR1 MNHEY and CDR2 SVGAGI come from the germline V gene. CDR3 in DNA: TGCGCCAGCAGTTCAGGGGTGAACACTGAAGCTTTCTTT. Its protein product is CASSSGVNTEAFF.

This clonotype was observed a handful of times. A junction boundary mismatches the germline segment, possibly from a read error. The genes are TRBV11-2 and TRBJ2-1; no clear D. The CDR3 runs to 13 residues. Looked up from germline, CDR1 is SGHAT and CDR2 is FQNNGV. This CDR3 is CARSLGGYNEQFF. The CDR3 DNA is TGTGCCAGAAGCTTAGGTGGCTACAATGAGCAGTTCTTC.

J is TRBJ2-3 and V is TRBV7-9; D uncertain. CDR1 and CDR2 from the germline V gene are SEHNR and FQNEAQ (reference sequence). V was shortened by 0 bases and J by 2 bases, with 9 bases between the two germline ends. The CDR3 is 15 amino acids. The CDR3 loop is CASSLAVRSTDTQYF. DNA of the CDR3: TGTGCCAGCAGCTTAGCGGTCAGATCCACAGATACGCAGTATTTT.

The chain recombines TRBV6-6 with TRBJ1-5, with D perhaps TRBD1 (5 bases). The germline CDR1 and CDR2 sequences are MNHNY and SVGAGI (reference sequence). CDR3 length: 16 residues. The V end was cut by 2 bases, the J end by 5 bases, with 16 bases between. Here the CDR3 DNA reads TGTGCCAGCAGTTACGCGGTAAGGCAGGGCGATCAGCCCCAGCATTTT. Translating gives CASSYAVRQGDQPQHF.

The V gene is TRBV6-6, the J gene TRBJ1-5; D not resolved. The germline V and J ends were trimmed by 2 bases and 6 bases, with 11 bases remaining between them. Germline V gene sequence: CDR1 MNHNY, CDR2 SVGAGI (reference sequence). The CDR3 has 14 residues. For the CDR3, the DNA is TGTGCCAGCAGTTACGGTGGGGTATTTCAGCCCCAGCATTTT. It encodes CASSYGGVFQPQHF.

This clonotype has at least ten counts. The chain couples TRBV12-3 or TRBV12-4 to TRBJ2-3; 8 bases fit TRBD1. J was trimmed by 6 bases and V by 11 bases; bases with no gene match: 10. CDR3 length: 13 residues. CDR3 sequence: CACLAGGADTQYF. DNA of the CDR3: TGTGCCTGCCTGGCAGGGGGCGCGGATACGCAGTATTTT.

This chain links TRBV5-1 with TRBJ2-3, with 13 bases identical to TRBD2. Germline V gene data show CDR1 as SGHRS and CDR2 as YFSETQ. J lost 6 bases, V lost 5 bases, and 3 bases had no gene match. The CDR3 loop spans 14 amino acids. The CDR3 region is CASSPLAGGDTQYF. In DNA form, the CDR3 reads TGCGCCAGCAGTCCACTAGCGGGAGGGGATACGCAGTATTTT.

The chain has TRBV25-1 and TRBJ2-7; unclear D gene. Germline lookup yields CDR1 MGHDK and CDR2 SYGVNS. This CDR3 has 13 residues. V shed 1 base and J shed 3 bases, with 7 bases lying between them. CDR3 amino acids: CASSEWQVYEQYF. CDR3 in DNA: TGTGCCAGCAGTGAATGGCAGGTCTACGAGCAGTACTTC.

This clonotype occurred a few times. The rearrangement links TRBV20-1 to TRBJ2-3; tentatively, D is TRBD2 (5 bases). The CDR3 spans 13 residues. Deletions cut 5 bases from V and 1 base from J, with 10 bases between. Looked up from germline, CDR1 is DFQATT and CDR2 is SNEGSKA (reference sequence). CDR3 DNA: TGCAGTGCTCCAACAGCGGGCACAGATACGCAGTATTTT. Translated, it gives CSAPTAGTDTQYF.

The rearrangement joins TRBV11-2 to TRBJ1-1; no clear D. CDR1 is SGHAT, CDR2 FQNNGV, per germline. The V and J ends lost 7 bases and 1 base respectively, with 19 bases between them. The CDR3 totals 16 residues. CDR3 nucleotides: TGTGCCAGCAACGACTTGGCATCCGGAGAGAACACTGAAGCTTTCTTT. Its protein product is CASNDLASGENTEAFF.

This clonotype came up a few times. V usage is TRBV5-1 and J usage is TRBJ1-2; D unclear. The CDR3 extends over 14 amino acids. CDR1 and CDR2 (germline): SGHRS, YFSETQ. Trimming cost V 3 bases and J 8 bases, with 17 bases left between them. The DNA for the CDR3 is TGCGCCAGCAGCTCGGGCCGGGCCCGTGGCGGCTACACCTTC. Translating gives CASSSGRARGGYTF. The full variable domain, with the rest looked up from reference TRBV5-1 and TRBJ1-2, is KAGVTQTPRYLIKTRGQQVTLSCSPISGHRSVSWYQQTPGQGLQFLFEYFSETQRNKGNFPGRFSGRQFSNSRSEMNVSTLELGDSALYLCASSSGRARGGYTFGSGTRLTVV.

The J gene is TRBJ1-1, the V gene TRBV5-6, with unresolved D. The CDR3 is 12 amino acids. The V and J ends lost 0 bases and 6 bases respectively, with 6 bases between them. CDR1 SGHDT and CDR2 YYEEEE come from the germline V gene. DNA of the CDR3: TGTGCCAGCAGCTTGGGTTTGGCTGAAGCTTTCTTT. Translation gives CASSLGLAEAFF.

Only a few counts were recorded for this clonotype. The chain has TRBV5-1 and TRBJ2-1; 10 bases map to TRBD2. Germline loops: CDR1 SGHRS, CDR2 YFSETQ. The CDR3 extends over 16 amino acids. With V trimmed by 4 bases and J by 6 bases, 10 bases remained unmatched. DNA for the CDR3: TGCGCCAGCAGCCGCCCCACTAGCGGGATCGGCAATGAGCAGTTCTTC. Its protein product is CASSRPTSGIGNEQFF.

The V gene is TRBV7-2, the J gene TRBJ1-6; D possibly corresponds to TRBD1 (5 bases). CDR3 size: 16 residues. V was trimmed by 5 bases and J by 7 bases, leaving 18 bases between them. The germline V gene has CDR1 SGHTA and CDR2 FQGNSA. The chain's CDR3 is CASSPPHLGPNSPLHF. The CDR3 DNA is TGTGCCAGCAGCCCCCCCCACTTGGGACCGAATTCACCCCTCCACTTT.

This clonotype was detected a few times. The rearrangement links TRBV29-1 to TRBJ1-2, with a possible D match to TRBD1 (5 bases). This CDR3 comprises 12 residues. Trimming cost V 7 bases and J 2 bases, with 11 bases left between them. Germline CDR1 is SQVTM and CDR2 is ANQGSEA. The CDR3 sequence is CSAQEGNYGYTF. The CDR3 DNA is TGCAGCGCCCAAGAGGGGAACTATGGCTACACCTTC. Variable domain in full (rest from reference TRBV29-1 and TRBJ1-2): SAVISQKPSRDICQRGTSLTIQCQVDSQVTMMFWYRQQPGQSLTLIATANQGSEATYESGFVIDKFPISRPNLTFSTLTVSNMSPEDSSIYLCSAQEGNYGYTFGSGTRLTVV.

The chain couples TRBV7-9 to TRBJ1-1; D is perhaps TRBD1 (6 bases). The CDR3 runs 11 residues. The V gene's germline CDR1 is SEHNR and CDR2 FQNEAQ (reference sequence). Trimming cost V 4 bases and J 12 bases, with 12 bases left between them. The CDR3 reads CASSYIGQTFF. DNA of the CDR3: TGTGCCAGCAGCTACATAGGACAGACTTTCTTT.

This chain joins TRBV2 and TRBJ1-2; D may be TRBD1 (6 bases). Germline assignment: CDR1 SNHLY and CDR2 FYNNEI. This CDR3 is 14 amino acids long. The ends were cut back, 4 bases at V and 1 base at J, with 10 bases in the middle. The CDR3: CASSAGVDNYGYTF. The CDR3 DNA reads TGTGCCAGCAGTGCAGGGGTCGATAACTATGGCTACACCTTC.

This clonotype came up a few times. This rearrangement joins TRBV14 to TRBJ2-5, with 8 positions matching TRBD2. The J segment lost 9 bases and the V segment lost 0 bases, leaving 3 bases of the junction unmatched. CDR1 and CDR2 (germline): SGHDN, FVKESK. This CDR3 is built from 13 residues. The CDR3 DNA reads as TGTGCCAGCAGCCAAGACTACGGGAGGGCCCAGTACTTC. As protein: CASSQDYGRAQYF.

This clonotype was counted at least ten times. The chain combines TRBV5-1 with TRBJ2-7, with 10 bases lining up with TRBD2. Germline V lookup: CDR1 SGHRS, CDR2 YFSETQ. This CDR3 has 14 amino acids. V was clipped by 0 bases and J by 8 bases; unmatched bases: 5. This CDR3 reads CASSLELAGGKQYV. The CDR3 DNA reads TGCGCCAGCAGCTTGGAATTAGCGGGGGGAAAGCAGTACGTC.

This clonotype was counted a few times. The V and J genes are TRBV12-3 or TRBV12-4 and TRBJ2-3; D perhaps matches TRBD1 (6 bases). The V gene lost 4 bases and the J gene lost 2 bases, with 16 bases spanning the gap. This CDR3 contains 16 residues. CDR3 region: CASSSYGGGSTDTQYF. The CDR3 DNA follows: TGTGCCAGCAGTTCTTACGGTGGGGGCTCCACAGATACGCAGTATTTT.

The CDR3 region is CASSAGPLAGNYGYTF. In DNA form, the CDR3 reads TGTGCCAGCAGCGCGGGCCCTCTGGCAGGAAACTATGGCTACACCTTC. The chain joins TRBV5-6 to TRBJ1-2; no reliable D call. Germline lookup yields CDR1 SGHDT and CDR2 YYEEEE. The V gene lost 4 bases and the J gene lost 2 bases, with 18 bases spanning the gap. CDR3 length: 16 amino acids.

The V gene is TRBV12-3 or TRBV12-4, the J gene TRBJ2-1; 8 positions match TRBD1. This CDR3 has 14 residues. With 5 bases clipped from V and 4 bases from J, the junction kept 4 bases outside the gene matches. The DNA for the CDR3 is TGTGCCAGCAGTACGTGGACAGGGTACAATGAGCAGTTCTTC. It specifies CASSTWTGYNEQFF.

The rearrangement links TRBV27 to TRBJ1-6, with a weak D call TRBD1 (5 bases). This CDR3 contains 15 residues. Germline V CDR1 and CDR2: MNHEY, SMNVEV (reference sequence). The ends were cut back, 0 bases at V and 9 bases at J, with 12 bases in the middle. The CDR3 DNA is TGTGCCAGCAGTTTATCCCAGGGACTCGGTTCACCCCTCCACTTT. It yields the protein CASSLSQGLGSPLHF.